These 24 T cell receptor beta chains were all obtained from the same sample, sequenced in a study of T cell responses to AZD1222 COVID-19 vaccine. This table comes from immunoSEQ multiplex PCR, and its TCRdb copy is limited to in-frame clones, with some not included. Of some 140,000 clones in the sample, approximately 90% were seen once. Sequences were derived from peripheral blood, sampled on day 0 of AZD1222 vaccination. The receptors shown here come from an adult in good health.

This sequence joins TRBV5-8 and TRBJ1-4; D not certain. V lost 1 base to trimming and J lost 5 bases, with 9 bases between them. Germline V lookup: CDR1 SGHTS, CDR2 YDEGEE. The CDR3 consists of 14 residues. Here the CDR3 reads CASSLWNQNEKLFF. The DNA of the CDR3 is TGTGCCAGCAGCTTGTGGAATCAAAATGAAAAACTGTTTTTT.

The gene calls are TRBV6-5 and TRBJ2-1; D may be TRBD2 (6 bases). Between the trimmed V and J ends, which lost 7 bases and 9 bases, there was a span of 22 bases. The length of the CDR3 is 15 residues. In germline, CDR1 is MNHEY, CDR2 SVGAGI. The CDR3 region has the DNA TGTGCCAGCACCCCCGATCCCAGCGGGCCATTTGAGCAGTTCTTC. Protein: CASTPDPSGPFEQFF.

In its sample, this clone was seen once. This sequence joins TRBV4-2 and TRBJ1-2, with a tentative D call TRBD1 (5 bases). There are 15 residues in the CDR3. Trimming removed 2 bases from V and 4 bases from J, with 14 bases in between. Germline CDR1 reads LGHNA; CDR2 reads YNFKEQ. CDR3 DNA sequence: TGTGCCAGCAGCCAACCCAGGGAAGTGAGCTATGGCTACACCTTC. Protein: CASSQPREVSYGYTF.

The CDR3 coding sequence is TGTGCCAGTAGTATAGTAGGGGGGGACACTGAAGCTTTCTTT. It is translated as CASSIVGGDTEAFF. The genes are TRBV19 and TRBJ1-1; possibly TRBD1 for D (6 bases). Germline CDR1 and CDR2: LNHDA and SQIVND (reference sequence). CDR3 length: 14 residues. Trimming removed 1 base from V and 3 bases from J, with 9 bases in between. Based on the CDR3 plus reference TRBV19 and TRBJ1-1, the full variable domain is DGGITQSPKYLFRKEGQNVTLSCEQNLNHDAMYWYRQDPGQGLRLIYYSQIVNDFQKGDIAEGYSVSREKKESFPLTVTSAQKNPTAFYLCASSIVGGDTEAFFGQGTRLTVV.

V and J are TRBV27 and TRBJ1-2, with 9 bases identical to TRBD1. V dropped 2 bases and J dropped 8; count of bases not matched to a gene: 9. In germline, CDR1 is MNHEY, CDR2 SMNVEV (reference sequence). This CDR3 region has 15 residues. CDR3 sequence reads: CASSLLNRGRFGYTF. The CDR3 region has the DNA TGTGCCAGCAGTTTACTTAACAGGGGGCGGTTCGGCTACACCTTC.

V and J are TRBV27 and TRBJ1-2; 7 nucleotides align to TRBD1. Per germline, CDR1 MNHEY and CDR2 SMNVEV (reference sequence). There are 14 residues in the CDR3. With 6 bases clipped from V and 2 bases from J, the junction kept 6 bases outside the gene matches. Here the CDR3 reads CASRSRGMNYGYTF. The CDR3 DNA reads as TGTGCCAGCAGGAGCAGGGGGATGAACTATGGCTACACCTTC.

The gene calls are TRBV4-1 and TRBJ2-1; 11 bases match TRBD2. Germline V lookup: CDR1 MGHRA, CDR2 YSYEKL. The junction had 6 bases not matched to a gene; V was cut back by 1 base and J by 4 bases. CDR3 length equals 17 residues. CDR3 nucleotides: TGCGCCAGCAGCCAAGGGTTACTAGCGGGAGAATACAATGAGCAGTTCTTC. It translates to CASSQGLLAGEYNEQFF.

V usage is TRBV29-1 and J usage is TRBJ1-1; D remains unclear. This CDR3 spans 13 amino acids. Trimming pared 0 bases from V and 6 bases from J, leaving 11 bases between. Germline CDR1 and CDR2: SQVTM and ANQGSEA. The CDR3 DNA follows: TGCAGCGTTGAAGATCTGCTCAGTTCTGAAGCTTTCTTT. Protein product: CSVEDLLSSEAFF.

J is TRBJ1-1 and V is TRBV29-1; 7 bases match TRBD1. CDR3 size: 14 residues. The J segment lost 2 bases and the V segment lost 4 bases, leaving 7 bases of the junction unmatched. CDR1 and CDR2 from the germline V gene are SQVTM and ANQGSEA. The CDR3 is CSVVWGQRNTEAFF. CDR3 bases: TGCAGCGTTGTTTGGGGACAGAGAAACACTGAAGCTTTCTTT.

The table lists this clone with a count of one. The V and J genes are TRBV27 and TRBJ2-7; TRBD1 aligns across 9 bases. CDR3 length: 16 residues. V gave up 6 bases and J gave up 2 bases; unmatched junction bases: 11. Germline CDR1 is MNHEY and CDR2 is SMNVEV (reference sequence). As DNA, the CDR3 is TGTGCCAGCAGAACACAAGGACAGGGGCTTACCTACGAGCAGTACTTC. It translates to CASRTQGQGLTYEQYF.

The rearrangement uses TRBV10-3 and TRBJ1-3, with D tentatively TRBD1 (5 bases). Trimming stripped 8 bases from V and 2 bases from J, with 10 bases between. Germline V CDR1 and CDR2: ENHRY, SYGVKD. CDR3 length equals 13 residues. As DNA, the CDR3 is TGTGCCATCCGTGGGGGTGCTGGAAACACCATATATTTT. Translation: CAIRGGAGNTIYF.

V is TRBV11-2 and J is TRBJ2-6; 7 bases match TRBD1. Trimming at V came to 5 bases and at J to 1 base, leaving 14 bases not matched to a gene. Germline loops: CDR1 SGHAT, CDR2 FQNNGV. The CDR3 sequence is 19 residues long. This CDR3 is CASSAPPGQRLSGANVLTF. Written as DNA, the CDR3 is TGTGCCAGCAGCGCCCCTCCGGGACAGCGATTATCTGGGGCCAACGTCCTGACTTTC.

The chain links TRBV7-8 to TRBJ2-1; tentatively, D is TRBD2 (7 bases). V was clipped by 3 bases and J by 5 bases, with 14 bases between them. There are 15 residues in the CDR3. Germline values: CDR1 SGHVS, CDR2 FQNEAQ. The CDR3 loop reads CASSFARGLDNEQFF. The DNA for the CDR3 is TGTGCCAGCAGCTTTGCGCGGGGGCTAGACAATGAGCAGTTCTTC.

The V and J genes are TRBV5-1 and TRBJ1-1; D gene unclear. The germline gives CDR1 SGHRS, CDR2 YFSETQ. Trimming removed 4 bases from V and 3 bases from J, with 4 bases in between. The CDR3 contains 11 residues. The CDR3 region has the DNA TGCGCCAGCAGCACGGACACTGAAGCTTTCTTT. It codes for CASSTDTEAFF.

This clone was seen a few times. The chain links TRBV7-3 to TRBJ2-6; D call uncertain. CDR1 is SGHTA and CDR2 is FQGTGA in the germline V gene. The CDR3 consists of 13 residues. The ends were cut back, 5 bases at V and 2 bases at J, with 4 bases in the middle. CDR3 loop: CASSPPGANVLTF. CDR3 bases: TGTGCCAGCAGCCCCCCTGGGGCCAACGTCCTGACTTTC. Full variable domain (missing parts from reference TRBV7-3 and TRBJ2-6): GAGVSQTPSNKVTEKGKYVELRCDPISGHTALYWYRQSLGQGPEFLIYFQGTGAADDSGLPNDRFFAVRPEGSVSTLKIQRTERGDSAVYLCASSPPGANVLTFGAGSRLTVL.

The chain is built from TRBV9 and TRBJ1-3; 9 bases align to TRBD1. The J segment lost 5 bases and the V segment lost 4 bases, leaving 4 bases of the junction unmatched. The length of the CDR3 is 14 residues. The germline V gene has CDR1 SGDLS and CDR2 YYNGEE. The CDR3 nucleotides read TGTGCCAGCAGCTTAGGACAGGGGAGAAACACCATATATTTT. Translation: CASSLGQGRNTIYF.

The chain uses TRBV5-1 and TRBJ1-1; possibly TRBD1 for D (5 bases). Trimming pared 3 bases from V and 5 bases from J, leaving 17 bases between. CDR3 length equals 15 residues. Germline CDR1 is SGHRS and CDR2 is YFSETQ. CDR3 nucleotides: TGCGCCAGCAGCTCGTCCAGGGAAAGTACGACTGAAGCTTTCTTT. Amino acids: CASSSSRESTTEAFF.

This clone was recorded only once. V is TRBV5-1 and J is TRBJ1-1; possible D gene TRBD1, 5 bases. CDR3 length: 13 amino acids. Per germline, CDR1 SGHRS and CDR2 YFSETQ. V dropped 2 bases and J dropped 8 bases, with 13 bases sitting between them. CDR3 amino acids: CASSFGKTVEAFF. The CDR3 bases are TGCGCCAGCAGCTTTGGAAAGACAGTCGAAGCTTTCTTT. Full variable domain (rest looked up from reference TRBV5-1 and TRBJ1-1): KAGVTQTPRYLIKTRGQQVTLSCSPISGHRSVSWYQQTPGQGLQFLFEYFSETQRNKGNFPGRFSGRQFSNSRSEMNVSTLELGDSALYLCASSFGKTVEAFFGQGTRLTVV.

The rearrangement uses TRBV16 and TRBJ2-7, with 7 bases lining up with TRBD1. V dropped 4 bases and J dropped 3; count of bases not matched to a gene: 6. CDR1 and CDR2 (germline): KGHSY, FQNENV. The CDR3 has 14 residues. The CDR3 protein is CASSRQGGGYEQYF. CDR3 coding DNA: TGTGCCAGCAGCCGACAGGGTGGGGGCTACGAGCAGTACTTC. Full variable domain (remainder filled in from reference TRBV16 and TRBJ2-7): GEEVAQTPKHLVRGEGQKAKLYCAPIKGHSYVFWYQQVLKNEFKFLISFQNENVFDETGMPKERFSAKCLPNSPCSLEIQATKLEDSAVYFCASSRQGGGYEQYFGPGTRLTVT.

This clone has only a few counts. This chain uses TRBV9 with TRBJ1-2, with D perhaps matching TRBD1 (6 bases). The germline CDR1 and CDR2 sequences are SGDLS and YYNGEE. Trimming left V 3 bases short and J 5 bases short, with 11 bases between. CDR3 length equals 13 residues. Written as DNA, the CDR3 is TGTGCCAGCAGCGGGCGGACAGCGTATGGCTACACCTTC. Amino acid sequence: CASSGRTAYGYTF. Together with reference TRBV9 and TRBJ1-2, the CDR3 gives the full variable domain: DSGVTQTPKHLITATGQRVTLRCSPRSGDLSVYWYQQSLDQGLQFLIQYYNGEERAKGNILERFSAQQFPDLHSELNLSSLELGDSALYFCASSGRTAYGYTFGSGTRLTVV.

This clone was recorded only once. The rearrangement links TRBV5-4 to TRBJ2-7; 8 positions match TRBD2. The V gene's germline CDR1 is SGHNT and CDR2 YYREEE (reference sequence). The CDR3 sequence is 17 residues long. The V segment lost 4 bases and the J segment 3 bases; nucleotides outside the gene matches: 15. CDR3 amino acids: CASSPSGTRGLGYEQYF. The CDR3 DNA follows: TGTGCCAGCAGCCCCTCCGGGACTAGGGGATTGGGCTACGAGCAGTACTTC.

The genes are TRBV20-1 and TRBJ1-5; weak D call: TRBD1 (6 bases). The CDR3 spans 16 residues. V gave up 3 bases and J gave up 0 bases, with 15 bases separating them. The germline V gene encodes CDR1 DFQATT and CDR2 SNEGSKA (reference sequence). The CDR3, as DNA: TGCAGTGCTAGTGCCGGGACACCGTTTAGCAATCAGCCCCAGCATTTT. Translated: CSASAGTPFSNQPQHF.

V is TRBV19 and J is TRBJ1-2, with D perhaps matching TRBD1 (6 bases). V lost 5 bases and J 2 bases, leaving 21 bases between the germline ends. The CDR3 runs 17 residues. The V gene's germline CDR1 is LNHDA and CDR2 SQIVND (reference sequence). The CDR3 region is CASSDRDKRPLNYGYTF. Here the CDR3 DNA reads TGTGCCAGTAGTGACCGGGACAAGCGGCCCCTAAACTATGGCTACACCTTC.

J is TRBJ2-1 and V is TRBV5-1, with no clear D. Germline CDR1 SGHRS, CDR2 YFSETQ. The CDR3 loop spans 12 amino acids. V was cut by 0 bases and J by 9 bases, with 7 bases left in between. The CDR3 sequence is CASSLDLSEQFF. The CDR3 DNA sequence: TGCGCCAGCAGCTTGGATCTTAGTGAGCAGTTCTTC. The full variable domain, its missing parts supplied by reference TRBV5-1 and TRBJ2-1, is KAGVTQTPRYLIKTRGQQVTLSCSPISGHRSVSWYQQTPGQGLQFLFEYFSETQRNKGNFPGRFSGRQFSNSRSEMNVSTLELGDSALYLCASSLDLSEQFFGPGTRLTVL.